These T cell receptor beta chains were read from a single sample in a study of neoadjuvant anti-PD-1 for oral cavity cancer. Assay: immunoSEQ multiplex PCR; the TCRdb copy retains only in-frame clones and omits some. The sample lists under 20,000 clones, about two thirds seen once, with over 2% in the top ten. The source was PBMCs, collected before nivolumab (anti-PD-1) treatment. The receptors originated from a person aged 40 to 85 with oral cavity squamous cell carcinoma. The CDR3 runs from the conserved cysteine through the conserved F or W. A D gene is named only where the DNA matches it firmly. Clone size, where shown, is once, few, many, or a class for clones that have expanded.

d_call: TRBD1; clone_size: .; v_call: TRBV29-1; j_call: TRBJ1-1; cdr3_aa: CSVEGQGVNTEAFF; cdr3_nt: TGCAGCGTTGAAGGACAGGGGGTGAACACTGAAGCTTTCTTT
d_call: .; clone_size: once; v_call: TRBV5-1; j_call: TRBJ2-6; cdr3_aa: CASSLVGSSGANVLTF; cdr3_nt: TGCGCCAGCAGCTTGGTAGGGTCATCTGGGGCCAACGTCCTGACTTTC
d_call: .; clone_size: .; v_call: TRBV5-1; j_call: TRBJ1-6; cdr3_aa: CASSPSGSLNSPLHF; cdr3_nt: TGCGCCAGCAGCCCCTCTGGCAGCCTCAATTCACCCCTCCACTTT
d_call: .; clone_size: .; v_call: TRBV7-2; j_call: TRBJ2-7; cdr3_aa: CASSSGVGYEQYF; cdr3_nt: TGTGCCAGCAGCTCAGGAGTTGGCTACGAGCAGTACTTC
d_call: .; clone_size: few; v_call: TRBV27; j_call: TRBJ1-4; cdr3_aa: CAAGTEPATNEKLFF; cdr3_nt: TGTGCCGCCGGGACGGAACCTGCAACTAATGAAAAACTGTTTTTT
d_call: .; clone_size: .; v_call: TRBV28; j_call: TRBJ1-5; cdr3_aa: CASSLGGSLLKPQHF; cdr3_nt: TGTGCCAGCAGTTTAGGGGGGAGCCTCCTTAAGCCCCAGCATTTT
d_call: .; clone_size: .; v_call: TRBV19; j_call: TRBJ1-2; cdr3_aa: CASSIDGTPSRSYGYTF; cdr3_nt: TGTGCCAGTAGTATAGACGGGACTCCCTCTCGGAGCTATGGCTACACCTTC
d_call: TRBD2; clone_size: .; v_call: TRBV11-2; j_call: TRBJ2-7; cdr3_aa: CASRSWGGESVNEQYF; cdr3_nt: TGTGCCAGCAGGTCCTGGGGGGGAGAGTCGGTTAACGAGCAGTACTTC
d_call: TRBD2; clone_size: .; v_call: TRBV7-2; j_call: TRBJ2-1; cdr3_aa: CASSNSGGARYNEQFF; cdr3_nt: TGTGCCAGCAGCAATAGCGGGGGGGCCCGGTACAATGAGCAGTTCTTC
d_call: TRBD2; clone_size: .; v_call: TRBV30; j_call: TRBJ2-1; cdr3_aa: CAWSKQRGAYEQFF; cdr3_nt: TGTGCCTGGAGTAAACAGCGGGGGGCCTATGAGCAGTTCTTC
d_call: .; clone_size: few; v_call: TRBV7-6; j_call: TRBJ2-3; cdr3_aa: CASSLSAGASTDTQYF; cdr3_nt: TGTGCCAGCAGCTTATCGGCGGGGGCAAGCACAGATACGCAGTATTTT
d_call: .; clone_size: .; v_call: TRBV6-6; j_call: TRBJ1-5; cdr3_aa: CASSYLSEVEPQHF; cdr3_nt: TGTGCCAGCAGTTACCTCTCGGAGGTGGAGCCCCAGCATTTT
d_call: TRBD1; clone_size: few; v_call: TRBV29-1; j_call: TRBJ1-2; cdr3_aa: CSAWDRDYGYTF; cdr3_nt: TGCAGCGCCTGGGACAGGGACTATGGCTACACCTTC
d_call: .; clone_size: .; v_call: TRBV5-1; j_call: TRBJ2-1; cdr3_aa: CASRTTEGSYNEQFF; cdr3_nt: TGCGCCAGCAGAACGACGGAGGGCTCCTACAATGAGCAGTTCTTC
d_call: .; clone_size: once; v_call: TRBV13; j_call: TRBJ2-3; cdr3_aa: CASRKTRLPDTQYF; cdr3_nt: TGTGCCAGCAGGAAAACTAGGCTCCCAGATACGCAGTATTTT
d_call: TRBD2; clone_size: .; v_call: TRBV5-1; j_call: TRBJ2-3; cdr3_aa: CASSLGTSGRADTQYF; cdr3_nt: TGCGCCAGCAGCTTGGGGACTAGCGGGAGGGCGGATACGCAGTATTTT
d_call: TRBD1; clone_size: .; v_call: TRBV7-3; j_call: TRBJ1-1; cdr3_aa: CASSRGQGAVNTEAFF; cdr3_nt: TGTGCCAGCAGCAGAGGACAGGGGGCTGTGAACACTGAAGCTTTCTTT
d_call: .; clone_size: .; v_call: TRBV28; j_call: TRBJ1-1; cdr3_aa: CASSLGVGAFF; cdr3_nt: TGTGCCAGCAGTTTAGGGGTCGGAGCTTTCTTT
d_call: .; clone_size: .; v_call: TRBV7-9; j_call: TRBJ2-7; cdr3_aa: CASSLSGTYEQYF; cdr3_nt: TGTGCCAGCAGCTTGTCCGGAACCTACGAGCAGTACTTC
d_call: TRBD1; clone_size: .; v_call: TRBV4-1; j_call: TRBJ2-7; cdr3_aa: CASSLGGLYEQYF; cdr3_nt: TGCGCCAGCAGCCTAGGGGGCCTCTACGAGCAGTACTTC
d_call: TRBD1; clone_size: .; v_call: TRBV30; j_call: TRBJ2-4; cdr3_aa: CAWTPGQGLDIQYF; cdr3_nt: TGTGCCTGGACCCCGGGACAGGGGTTGGACATTCAGTACTTC
d_call: TRBD1; clone_size: once; v_call: TRBV9; j_call: TRBJ1-4; cdr3_aa: CASSRTGTRTNEKLFF; cdr3_nt: TGTGCCAGCAGCCGGACAGGGACTAGGACTAATGAAAAACTGTTTTTT
d_call: .; clone_size: .; v_call: TRBV7-9; j_call: TRBJ1-2; cdr3_aa: CASSPQNSASGYTF; cdr3_nt: TGTGCCAGCAGCCCCCAGAACTCAGCATCTGGCTACACCTTC
d_call: .; clone_size: .; v_call: TRBV9; j_call: TRBJ2-5; cdr3_aa: CASSPRNGETQYF; cdr3_nt: TGTGCCAGCAGCCCCAGAAACGGGGAGACCCAGTACTTC
d_call: TRBD1; clone_size: .; v_call: TRBV11-2; j_call: TRBJ1-5; cdr3_aa: CASSPGTGAQPQHF; cdr3_nt: TGTGCCAGCAGCCCGGGGACAGGTGCTCAGCCCCAGCATTTT
d_call: .; clone_size: .; v_call: TRBV6-6; j_call: TRBJ2-3; cdr3_aa: CASSYMGATDTQYF; cdr3_nt: TGTGCCAGCAGTTACATGGGGGCAACAGATACGCAGTATTTT
d_call: .; clone_size: .; v_call: TRBV6-1; j_call: TRBJ2-4; cdr3_aa: CASKGTTESKNIQYF; cdr3_nt: TGTGCCAGCAAAGGGACCACAGAATCCAAAAACATTCAGTACTTC
d_call: TRBD2; clone_size: .; v_call: TRBV28; j_call: TRBJ2-7; cdr3_aa: CASSSGTSIYEQYF; cdr3_nt: TGTGCCAGCAGCTCCGGGACTAGTATCTACGAGCAGTACTTC
d_call: TRBD1; clone_size: .; v_call: TRBV5-4; j_call: TRBJ2-3; cdr3_aa: CASSSKTGGGWDTQYF; cdr3_nt: TGTGCCAGCAGCTCAAAGACAGGGGGCGGTTGGGATACGCAGTATTTT
d_call: TRBD2; clone_size: .; v_call: TRBV11-2; j_call: TRBJ2-3; cdr3_aa: CASSPLAGTFRTQYF; cdr3_nt: TGTGCCAGCAGCCCACTAGCGGGTACTTTCAGGACGCAGTATTTT
d_call: .; clone_size: .; v_call: TRBV19; j_call: TRBJ1-2; cdr3_aa: CASSKTRRSGYGYTF; cdr3_nt: TGTGCCAGTAGTAAGACCCGAAGGTCGGGATATGGCTACACCTTC
d_call: .; clone_size: .; v_call: TRBV5-1; j_call: TRBJ2-3; cdr3_aa: CASSLDRAEADTQYF; cdr3_nt: TGCGCCAGCAGCTTGGACAGGGCCGAGGCAGATACGCAGTATTTT
d_call: TRBD2; clone_size: .; v_call: TRBV5-1; j_call: TRBJ2-5; cdr3_aa: CASSLALAGGPQETQYF; cdr3_nt: TGCGCCAGCAGCTTGGCCCTAGCGGGGGGCCCCCAAGAGACCCAGTACTTC
d_call: .; clone_size: .; v_call: TRBV9; j_call: TRBJ1-5; cdr3_aa: CASSAGGGEAPQHF; cdr3_nt: TGTGCCAGCAGCGCCGGGGGAGGGGAAGCGCCCCAGCATTTT
d_call: .; clone_size: .; v_call: TRBV6-5; j_call: TRBJ2-7; cdr3_aa: CASSYGTGLYEQYF; cdr3_nt: TGTGCCAGCAGTTACGGGACTGGACTCTACGAGCAGTACTTC
d_call: .; clone_size: .; v_call: TRBV9; j_call: TRBJ1-3; cdr3_aa: CASSGFSSGNTIYF; cdr3_nt: TGTGCCAGCAGCGGGTTCAGCTCTGGAAACACCATATATTTT
d_call: TRBD1; clone_size: few; v_call: TRBV5-6; j_call: TRBJ1-1; cdr3_aa: CASSPTGTVAEAFF; cdr3_nt: TGTGCCAGCAGCCCGACAGGGACAGTCGCTGAAGCTTTCTTT
d_call: .; clone_size: once; v_call: TRBV2; j_call: TRBJ2-1; cdr3_aa: CASSATWGTRGEQFF; cdr3_nt: TGTGCCAGCAGTGCGACTTGGGGCACTAGGGGCGAGCAGTTCTTC
d_call: .; clone_size: .; v_call: TRBV5-1; j_call: TRBJ2-3; cdr3_aa: CASTRGTDTQYF; cdr3_nt: TGCGCCAGCACCCGGGGCACAGATACGCAGTATTTT
d_call: .; clone_size: .; v_call: TRBV11-2; j_call: TRBJ1-1; cdr3_aa: CASSQRAAIANTEAFF; cdr3_nt: TGTGCCAGCAGCCAACGGGCGGCAATTGCGAACACTGAAGCTTTCTTT
d_call: .; clone_size: .; v_call: TRBV5-1; j_call: TRBJ2-7; cdr3_aa: CASSSERFTSYEQYF; cdr3_nt: TGCGCCAGCAGCTCAGAGAGATTCACCTCCTACGAGCAGTACTTC
d_call: .; clone_size: .; v_call: TRBV5-4; j_call: TRBJ1-4; cdr3_aa: CASSFSGTNEKLFF; cdr3_nt: TGTGCCAGCAGCTTTTCCGGAACTAATGAAAAACTGTTTTTT
d_call: .; clone_size: .; v_call: TRBV30; j_call: TRBJ1-2; cdr3_aa: CAWSDGTRGYTF; cdr3_nt: TGTGCCTGGAGTGACGGGACACGGGGCTACACCTTC
d_call: TRBD2; clone_size: .; v_call: TRBV5-1; j_call: TRBJ2-1; cdr3_aa: CASTDKYPGTRNYNEQFF; cdr3_nt: TGCGCCAGCACCGACAAATACCCCGGGACTAGAAATTACAATGAGCAGTTCTTC
d_call: TRBD1; clone_size: .; v_call: TRBV6-1; j_call: TRBJ2-7; cdr3_aa: CASRTGQGYYEQYF; cdr3_nt: TGTGCCAGCAGGACTGGACAGGGATACTACGAGCAGTACTTC